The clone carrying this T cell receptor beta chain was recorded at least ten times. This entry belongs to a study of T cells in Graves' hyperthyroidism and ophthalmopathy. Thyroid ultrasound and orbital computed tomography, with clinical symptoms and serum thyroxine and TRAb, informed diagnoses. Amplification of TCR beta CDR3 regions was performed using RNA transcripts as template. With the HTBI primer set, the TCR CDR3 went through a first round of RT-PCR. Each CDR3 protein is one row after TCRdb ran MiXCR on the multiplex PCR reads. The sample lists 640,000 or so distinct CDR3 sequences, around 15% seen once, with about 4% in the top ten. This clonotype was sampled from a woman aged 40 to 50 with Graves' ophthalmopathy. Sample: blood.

CDR3 loop: CASSPSGTPNYEQYF. CDR3 in DNA: TGTGCCAGCTCACCTTCCGGGACACCAAACTACGAGCAGTACTTC. This chain connects TRBV18 to TRBJ2-7, with D possibly matching TRBD1 (6 bases). Germline V gene data show CDR1 as KGHSH and CDR2 as LQKENI. The CDR3 contains 15 residues. Deletions cut 3 bases from V and 3 bases from J, with 15 bases between.